This passage covers 32 T cell receptor beta chains from one sample sequenced in a study of T cells after posttransplantation cyclophosphamide (dated by TCRdb to about 2016). Library prep was done by the immunoSEQ multiplex PCR assay. TCRdb re-hosts the immuneACCESS table, in-frame sequences only. Its copies lack some clones; in the studies checked, an unresolved V gene accounts for under half of them, and the cause for the rest is not known. The table shows some 40,000 clones here, with no singletons. The ten largest clones capture around 4.5% of the sample. The specimen sequenced was PBMCs. These receptors originate from a woman aged 45-65 years in good health and a related stem cell transplant donor.

Many counts were recorded for this clone. The rearrangement joins TRBV28 to TRBJ1-3; possible D gene TRBD1, 5 bases. Germline-derived CDR1 and CDR2 are MDHEN and SYDVKM. The ends were cut back, 2 bases at V and 2 bases at J, with 10 bases in the middle. The CDR3 sequence is 15 residues long. CDR3 sequence: CASSLQGRTGNTIYF. CDR3 in DNA: TGTGCCAGCAGTTTACAGGGAAGGACTGGAAACACCATATATTTT.

At least ten counts were recorded for this clone. The chain joins TRBV28 to TRBJ1-1, with TRBD1 matching over 8 bases. V shed 6 bases, J shed 3 bases, and the junction held 3 bases outside the gene matches. Germline CDR1 is MDHEN and CDR2 is SYDVKM. The CDR3 covers 13 residues. The CDR3 bases are TGTGCCAGCAGGGTGACAGGGGACACTGAAGCTTTCTTT. It encodes CASRVTGDTEAFF.

There are many counts of this clone. The CDR3 spells CASSPRTGATDTQYF. Written as DNA, the CDR3 is TGTGCCAGCAGCCCCCGGACAGGGGCAACAGATACGCAGTATTTT. The chain uses TRBV28 and TRBJ2-3, with TRBD1 identical over 9 bases. This CDR3 spans 15 amino acids. Looked up from germline, CDR1 is MDHEN and CDR2 is SYDVKM. With V trimmed by 6 bases and J by 3 bases, 7 bases remained unmatched.

This clone was recorded many times. The chain has TRBV27 and TRBJ1-6; weak D call: TRBD1 (6 bases). The V and J ends lost 1 base and 6 bases respectively, with 10 bases between them. This CDR3 contains 15 residues. Looked up from germline, CDR1 is MNHEY and CDR2 is SMNVEV (reference sequence). CDR3: CASSLLGGPNSPLHF. The CDR3 DNA sequence: TGTGCCAGCAGTTTATTGGGGGGGCCTAATTCACCCCTCCACTTT.

This clone occurred many times. V is TRBV7-9 and J is TRBJ1-1; D might be TRBD1 (5 bases). Trimming took off 4 bases at V and 4 bases at J, with 7 bases between the two ends. Germline CDR1 and CDR2: SEHNR and FQNEAQ (reference sequence). The CDR3 has 12 amino acids. The CDR3 reads CASSWTSTEAFF. The CDR3 DNA follows: TGTGCCAGCAGCTGGACATCCACTGAAGCTTTCTTT.

This clone has at least ten counts. The chain carries TRBV14 and TRBJ2-1; TRBD1 matches 8 bases. The germline CDR1 and CDR2 sequences are SGHDN and FVKESK. V shed 2 bases and J 10 bases; nucleotides not matched to a gene: 4. The CDR3 contains 13 residues. CDR3 coding DNA: TGTGCCAGCAGCCAATACAGGGGGGCCGAGCAGTTCTTC. Residues: CASSQYRGAEQFF.

The chain joins TRBV4-1 to TRBJ2-1; 7 nucleotides match TRBD1. Germline CDR1 reads MGHRA; CDR2 reads YSYEKL. The CDR3 loop spans 15 amino acids. Germline trimming cut 2 bases from V and 4 bases from J; bases unmatched to any gene: 5. CDR3 sequence reads: CASSQSRQGYNEQFF. Here the CDR3 DNA reads TGCGCCAGCAGCCAATCAAGACAGGGATACAATGAGCAGTTCTTC.

This clone was seen repeatedly, ten times or more. V gene TRBV5-4 combines with J gene TRBJ2-7, with D possibly matching TRBD2 (5 bases). The length of the CDR3 is 14 residues. In germline, CDR1 is SGHNT, CDR2 YYREEE (reference sequence). V was shortened by 2 bases and J by 3 bases, with 12 bases between the two germline ends. The CDR3 nucleotides are TGTGCCAGCAGCTTTCGAGGGTTTGACTACGAGCAGTACTTC. Amino acid sequence: CASSFRGFDYEQYF.

Ten or more counts support this clone. The chain recombines TRBV7-3 with TRBJ2-6; TRBD1 matches 9 bases. The germline CDR1 and CDR2 sequences are SGHTA and FQGTGA. CDR3 length equals 17 residues. J was trimmed by 2 bases and V by 5 bases; bases with no gene match: 7. Here the CDR3 DNA reads TGTGCCAGCAGCCCGGGACAGGGAAATACTGGGGCCAACGTCCTGACTTTC. Protein sequence: CASSPGQGNTGANVLTF.

This clone has a count of ten or more. The chain carries TRBV9 and TRBJ1-4; no firm D call. This CDR3 contains 15 residues. V was pared by 0 bases and J by 2 bases, with 8 bases between. Germline loops: CDR1 SGDLS, CDR2 YYNGEE. In DNA form, the CDR3 reads TGTGCCAGCAGCGTAGCTCTCGGTACTAATGAAAAACTGTTTTTT. Its translation is CASSVALGTNEKLFF.

This clone was counted at least ten times. This rearrangement joins TRBV13 to TRBJ1-5, with 7 bases lining up with TRBD1. V lost 5 bases to trimming and J lost 3 bases; unmatched junction nucleotides: 7. The CDR3 extends over 15 amino acids. In germline, CDR1 is PRHDT, CDR2 FYEKMQ (reference sequence). CDR3 residues: CASSRRGLVNQPQHF. Written as DNA, the CDR3 is TGTGCCAGCAGCCGAAGGGGGCTGGTCAATCAGCCCCAGCATTTT.

Ten or more counts support this clone. V is TRBV6-1 and J is TRBJ2-2; D remains ambiguous. The germline CDR1 and CDR2 sequences are MNHNS and SASEGT. The CDR3 is 15 residues long. Trimming shortened V by 1 base and J by 1 base, and 7 bases separated the two germline ends. DNA of the CDR3: TGTGCCAGCAGTGAAGGGAGAGGGAACACCGGGGAGCTGTTTTTT. Translation gives CASSEGRGNTGELFF.

This clone was seen many times. In DNA form, the CDR3 reads TGCAGCGTTGTAGGGCGGGACGCAGCTTTCTTT. Translating it yields CSVVGRDAAFF. The rearrangement uses TRBV29-1 and TRBJ1-1, with D possibly TRBD1 on 5 matching bases. V was clipped by 4 bases and J by 10 bases, with 13 bases between them. The CDR3 spans 11 residues. The germline CDR1 and CDR2 sequences are SQVTM and ANQGSEA.

Comment on this clone: A much bigger clone sits one base away, suggesting this may be a read error. The V and J genes are TRBV6-1 and TRBJ2-7; 9 bases map to TRBD1. Per the germline V gene, CDR1 is MNHNS and CDR2 is SASEGT. Losses at the gene ends were 8 bases for V and 5 bases for J; bases not matched to a gene: 4. The CDR3 has 12 residues. CDR3 coding DNA: TGTGCCAGCCGGGACAGGGTCCACGAGCAGTACTTC. It translates to CASRDRVHEQYF.

This clone was seen repeatedly, ten times or more. The gene calls are TRBV5-1 and TRBJ2-7; D perhaps matches TRBD1 (5 bases). CDR1 and CDR2 (germline): SGHRS, YFSETQ. V shed 0 bases and J shed 6 bases, with 10 bases lying between them. The CDR3 runs 13 residues. This chain's CDR3 is CASSLDGQSEQYF. CDR3 nucleotide sequence: TGCGCCAGCAGCTTGGACGGACAAAGCGAGCAGTACTTC.

This clone has a count of ten or more. The V call is TRBV27, the J call TRBJ1-5; the match to TRBD1 covers 10 bases. This CDR3 spans 14 amino acids. The V gene's germline CDR1 is MNHEY and CDR2 SMNVEV (reference sequence). With V trimmed by 5 bases and J by 6 bases, 4 bases remained unmatched. The chain's CDR3 is CASSRTGGFQPQHF. The DNA of the CDR3 is TGTGCCAGCAGTAGGACAGGGGGATTTCAGCCCCAGCATTTT.

This clone was counted at least ten times. The J gene is TRBJ2-3, the V gene TRBV7-2; 9 bases map to TRBD2. This CDR3 has 17 amino acids. Trimming cost V 2 bases and J 5 bases; bases outside gene matches: 11. The V gene's germline CDR1 is SGHTA and CDR2 FQGNSA. This CDR3 is CASSLMGAGGPKDTQYF. The CDR3 region has the DNA TGTGCCAGCAGCTTAATGGGGGCGGGGGGGCCCAAAGATACGCAGTATTTT.

There are many counts of this clone. This chain joins TRBV5-1 and TRBJ2-2, with TRBD1 matching 8 bases. The ends lost 0 bases at V and 2 bases at J; junction bases unmatched: 6. The CDR3 length is 17 residues. The germline gives CDR1 SGHRS, CDR2 YFSETQ. The CDR3, as DNA: TGCGCCAGCAGCTTGGCAGGGGGCGCGGGAAACACCGGGGAGCTGTTTTTT. Its protein product is CASSLAGGAGNTGELFF.

The sample holds many counts of this clone. The chain couples TRBV4-3 to TRBJ2-5; D gene uncertain. V lost 4 bases, J lost 5 bases, and 14 bases lay in between. The germline V gene encodes CDR1 LGHNA and CDR2 YSLEER. The CDR3 covers 14 residues. The CDR3 DNA follows: TGCGCCAGCAGCCGGGCCACCAGAAGCGAGACCCAGTACTTC. It codes for CASSRATRSETQYF.

The table lists this clone with many counts. The rearrangement uses TRBV14 and TRBJ2-1; weak D call: TRBD2 (5 bases). V lost 4 bases to trimming and J lost 9 bases, with 28 bases between them. Germline-derived CDR1 and CDR2 are SGHDN and FVKESK. This CDR3 region has 18 residues. The CDR3 DNA follows: TGTGCCAGCAGCCCGTTTTCTCAGCAGATGGGGAGACGTGTTGAGCAGTTCTTC. Amino acids: CASSPFSQQMGRRVEQFF.

This clone was detected many times. The chain couples TRBV28 to TRBJ1-2; 7 positions match TRBD1. There are 15 residues in the CDR3. The germline gives CDR1 MDHEN, CDR2 SYDVKM. The V and J ends lost 5 bases and 2 bases, in that order; junction bases with no gene match: 8. CDR3 in DNA: TGTGCCAGCAGTACCAGGACAGGAGTAAACTATGGCTACACCTTC. Protein: CASSTRTGVNYGYTF.

At least ten counts were recorded for this clone. V is TRBV7-8 and J is TRBJ1-2; 8 bases are shared with TRBD1. J gave up 8 bases and V 5 bases, and 16 bases lay outside the gene matches. Germline V gene lookup returns CDR1 SGHVS and CDR2 FQNEAQ. The CDR3 spans 16 residues. The CDR3 loop is CASSPSGQGTLGGYTF. DNA for the CDR3: TGTGCCAGCAGCCCTAGCGGACAGGGAACCTTGGGGGGCTACACCTTC.

The table lists this clone with many counts. The chain joins TRBV7-8 to TRBJ2-1, with 7 bases identical to TRBD2. V lost 5 bases, J lost 2 bases, and 6 bases stayed unmatched. CDR1 and CDR2 (germline): SGHVS, FQNEAQ. The CDR3 loop spans 15 amino acids. The CDR3 sequence: CASSLGRGAYNEQFF. CDR3 DNA sequence: TGTGCCAGCAGCCTCGGACGGGGGGCCTACAATGAGCAGTTCTTC.

The chain joins TRBV5-1 to TRBJ2-5, with 14 bases identical to TRBD2. Losses at the gene ends were 3 bases for V and 1 base for J; bases not matched to a gene: 5. The CDR3 extends over 17 amino acids. The germline V gene has CDR1 SGHRS and CDR2 YFSETQ. The CDR3 DNA is TGCGCCAGCAGCTCCGGACTAGCGGGGGGCACCCAAGAGACCCAGTACTTC. It yields the protein CASSSGLAGGTQETQYF.

The table lists this clone with many counts. The J gene is TRBJ1-5, the V gene TRBV2, with 7 bases lining up with TRBD1. The CDR3 sequence is 16 residues long. Germline V gene lookup returns CDR1 SNHLY and CDR2 FYNNEI. J lost 3 bases, V lost 5 bases, and 10 bases had no gene match. The CDR3 DNA follows: TGTGCCAGCAGTCTTGGGTCGGGACAGTACAATCAGCCCCAGCATTTT. It codes for CASSLGSGQYNQPQHF.

This clone has more than one count but fewer than ten. The chain couples TRBV7-9 to TRBJ2-3; maybe TRBD1 (5 bases). The V end lost 5 bases, the J end lost 5 bases, and 14 bases lay between the germline ends. The CDR3 has 14 residues. The germline CDR1 and CDR2 sequences are SEHNR and FQNEAQ (reference sequence). CDR3 loop: CASSPRVLGDTQYF. The CDR3 nucleotides read TGTGCCAGCAGCCCCAGGGTCCTTGGAGATACGCAGTATTTT. Looking up the rest from reference TRBV7-9 and TRBJ2-3 gives the full variable domain: DTGVSQNPRHKITKRGQNVTFRCDPISEHNRLYWYRQTLGQGPEFLTYFQNEAQLEKSRLLSDRFSAERPKGSFSTLEIQRTEQGDSAMYLCASSPRVLGDTQYFGPGTRLTVL.

This clone has at least ten counts. The J gene is TRBJ1-1, the V gene TRBV7-8, with a weak D call TRBD1 (5 bases). From germline, CDR1 is SGHVS and CDR2 FQNEAQ. This CDR3 region has 15 residues. V shed 8 bases and J shed 1 base, with 17 bases lying between them. Here the CDR3 reads CASHKAGRANTEAFF. CDR3 coding DNA: TGTGCCAGCCATAAGGCCGGCAGGGCGAACACTGAAGCTTTCTTT.

This clone was recorded many times. The chain joins TRBV28 to TRBJ1-2; a possible D gene is TRBD1 (6 bases). V was cut by 4 bases and J by 0 bases, with 18 bases left in between. This CDR3 is 17 amino acids long. CDR1 and CDR2 from the germline V gene are MDHEN and SYDVKM. In DNA form, the CDR3 reads TGTGCCAGCAGTTCTCCGGGTGTTCAGGGGCCTAACTATGGCTACACCTTC. Residues: CASSSPGVQGPNYGYTF.

This clone was detected many times. The chain employs TRBV28 and TRBJ2-2; D perhaps matches TRBD2 (6 bases). There are 14 residues in the CDR3. Per the germline V gene, CDR1 is MDHEN and CDR2 is SYDVKM. V lost 11 bases and J lost 5, with 18 bases in between. For the CDR3, the DNA is TGTGCCGCGACCGTAGCGGACGGGACCGGGGAGCTGTTTTTT. Translation: CAATVADGTGELFF.

This clone was detected many times. V usage is TRBV6-5 and J usage is TRBJ1-1; 9 bases match TRBD1. With V trimmed by 6 bases and J by 3 bases, 5 bases remained unmatched. Germline assignment: CDR1 MNHEY and CDR2 SVGAGI. The CDR3 runs to 14 residues. The CDR3 DNA follows: TGTGCCAGCAGCCCCGGGACAGGGTACACTGAAGCTTTCTTT. It encodes CASSPGTGYTEAFF.

This clone has a count of ten or more. J is TRBJ2-1 and V is TRBV10-3; D is ambiguous. Germline assignment: CDR1 ENHRY and CDR2 SYGVKD. This CDR3 is 12 amino acids long. The germline V and J ends were trimmed by 2 bases and 8 bases, with 7 bases remaining between them. This CDR3 is CAISERSDEQFF. DNA for the CDR3: TGTGCCATCAGTGAGCGGAGCGATGAGCAGTTCTTC.

This clone was seen at least ten times. The V call is TRBV6-6, the J call TRBJ1-1; 7 bases line up with TRBD1. After removal of 7 bases from V and 4 bases from J, the junction contained 3 bases not matched to a gene. This CDR3 comprises 12 residues. Germline values: CDR1 MNHNY, CDR2 SVGAGI (reference sequence). The CDR3, as DNA: TGTGCCAGCACCTCAGGGGGCACTGAAGCTTTCTTT. It encodes CASTSGGTEAFF.